Listed below are T cell receptor beta chains from one sample, sequenced in a study. MiXCR, applied by TCRdb to the RT-PCR reads, yields one record per CDR3 protein. The table has about 680,000 distinct CDR3 sequences, approximately 15% seen once. The specimen sequenced was memory CD4+ T cells from blood. The receptor set was obtained from a female donor in good health, serving as a healthy control. CDR3s include the opening cysteine and the closing phenylalanine or tryptophan. Fields, in order: V gene, J gene, clone size, D gene, CDR3 DNA, CDR3 protein. D genes are given only for firm matches. The size field is filled for only some rows; it gives once, few, many or a size class.

>TRBV6-5|TRBJ2-6|many|TRBD1
TGTGCCAGCAGTTACTCTACAGGGGCTGGGGCCAACGTCCTGACTTTC
CASSYSTGAGANVLTF
>TRBV27|TRBJ2-1|once|-
TGTGCCAGCAGCCCTCAGGGAGTGGGGCAGTTCTTC
CASSPQGVGQFF
>TRBV5-4|TRBJ2-3|-|-
TGTGCCAGCAGCTTCGGAACGGGAGCAGATACGCAGTATTTT
CASSFGTGADTQYF
>TRBV5-1|TRBJ2-5|many|TRBD1
TGCGCCAGCAGCTTCGACAGGGATGGGACCCAGTACTTC
CASSFDRDGTQYF
>TRBV5-1|TRBJ2-3|few|TRBD1
TGCGCCAGCAGTAAACCCCGGGACAGGGTGAGAGATACGCAGTATTTT
CASSKPRDRVRDTQYF
>TRBV7-8|TRBJ2-1|-|TRBD2
TGTGCCAGCGTACCGGGTAGCGGGGCTAGCTCCTACAATGAGCAGTTCTTC
CASVPGSGASSYNEQFF
>TRBV6-5|TRBJ1-6|few|-
TGTGCCAGCAGTTACGACCGTTATTCACCCCTCCACTTT
CASSYDRYSPLHF
>TRBV10-3|TRBJ2-3|many|-
TGTGCCATCAGTGAGGTACGCGGGACCACAGATACGCAGTATTTT
CAISEVRGTTDTQYF
>TRBV3-1|TRBJ2-7|-|-
TGTGCCAGCAGCCAAGGACGGGAGCGCGAGCAGTACTTC
CASSQGREREQYF
>TRBV6-5|TRBJ2-1|many|TRBD1
TGTGCCAGCAGTCGAACAGGGGGCCGGAGGTTCTTC
CASSRTGGRRFF
>TRBV29-1|TRBJ2-1|many|-
TGCAGCGTTGAAGAGGGTCGGGACTTCGTATACAATGAGCAGTTCTTC
CSVEEGRDFVYNEQFF
>TRBV12-3/TRBV12-4|TRBJ2-5|many|TRBD1
TGTGCCAGCAGTTCCTGGACAGGACAACAAGAGACCCAGTACTTC
CASSSWTGQQETQYF
>TRBV4-3|TRBJ2-7|many|TRBD2
TGCGCCAGCAGCCAAGAACTAGCGTTTCCCTACGAGCAGTACTTC
CASSQELAFPYEQYF
>TRBV20-1|TRBJ1-2|many|-
TGCAGTGCTAGGGAACCCCGCCTAGCCTATGGCTACACCTTC
CSAREPRLAYGYTF
>TRBV7-2|TRBJ2-1|-|TRBD2
TGTGCCAGCAGCTTTCCCAAGACTAGCGCAGACAATGAGCAGTTCTTC
CASSFPKTSADNEQFF
>TRBV29-1|TRBJ2-5|-|TRBD1
TGCAGCGTCCCAATAGTAGGGACAGGGACCGAGACCCAGTACTTC
CSVPIVGTGTETQYF
>TRBV7-9|TRBJ2-3|-|TRBD2
TGTGCCAGCAGCCTTCAAAAGACTAGCGGGGGGGATACGCAGTATTTT
CASSLQKTSGGDTQYF
>TRBV20-1|TRBJ1-1|-|TRBD1
TGCAGTGCTCTATCCCGGACAGGGGACACTGAAGCTTTCTTT
CSALSRTGDTEAFF
>TRBV12-3/TRBV12-4|TRBJ2-6|-|TRBD1
TGTGCCAGCAGTTCCGACAGGGGTCGGGCCAACGTCCTGACTTTC
CASSSDRGRANVLTF
>TRBV20-1|TRBJ2-3|few|-
TGCAGTGCTAGAGTAATCGGTCGTGGGGCAGATACGCAGTATTTT
CSARVIGRGADTQYF
>TRBV20-1|TRBJ1-2|few|-
TGCAGTGCTAGAGACCCCTTAGGGTCTTATGGCTACACCTTC
CSARDPLGSYGYTF
>TRBV12-3/TRBV12-4|TRBJ2-3|-|-
TGTGCCAGCAGTCCGTTGGTGGGCCGCACAGATACGCAGTATTTT
CASSPLVGRTDTQYF
>TRBV25-1|TRBJ2-1|-|TRBD2
TGTGCCAGCAGTGATGTTCTAGCGGGTATCAATGAGCAGTTCTTC
CASSDVLAGINEQFF
>TRBV20-1|TRBJ2-5|many|-
TGCAGTGCTAGACCGACTACCCCAGAGACCCAGTACTTC
CSARPTTPETQYF
>TRBV10-3|TRBJ2-1|many|TRBD2
TGTGCCATCAGTGAGGGGCGGGAGGGCCAGGGTGAGCAGTTCTTC
CAISEGREGQGEQFF
>TRBV20-1|TRBJ1-2|-|-
TGCAGTGCGAAAGACAAGGAGGGAAGCTATGGCTACACCTTC
CSAKDKEGSYGYTF
>TRBV18|TRBJ2-1|many|-
TGTGCCAGCAATCCCCAGAGGCGGGCCGACAATGAGCAGTTCTTC
CASNPQRRADNEQFF
>TRBV9|TRBJ2-1|few|TRBD2
TGTGCCAGCACCAAGATAGCGGGAGGCCCAATCAATGAGCAGTTCTTC
CASTKIAGGPINEQFF
>TRBV5-1|TRBJ2-5|few|TRBD2
TGCGCCAGCAGCTTGGCAAGCGGGAGACGGCAAGAGACCCAGTACTTC
CASSLASGRRQETQYF
>TRBV29-1|TRBJ2-3|many|-
TGCAGCGTTGAAGGGTTGACAACGGATATTCGTACGGATACGCAGTATTTT
CSVEGLTTDIRTDTQYF
>TRBV13|TRBJ2-5|-|TRBD2
TGTGCCAGCAGCACCCTAGCGGGGGGGCAAGAGACCCAGTACTTC
CASSTLAGGQETQYF
>TRBV20-1|TRBJ2-2|-|TRBD1
TGCAGTGCTAGCCGGACAGGTTCGAACACCGGGGAGCTGTTTTTT
CSASRTGSNTGELFF
>TRBV11-2|TRBJ2-1|many|-
TGTGCCAGCAGCTTACTCCGGCGGGACCACAATGAGCAGTTCTTC
CASSLLRRDHNEQFF
>TRBV7-8|TRBJ1-2|few|-
TGTGCCAGCAGCCGAGGGAGGGCCGCTAGCTATGGCTACACCTTC
CASSRGRAASYGYTF
>TRBV20-1|TRBJ1-5|few|TRBD1
TGCAGTGCTACCACAGGGGGCCTCAATCAGCCCCAGCATTTT
CSATTGGLNQPQHF
>TRBV18|TRBJ1-5|few|-
TGTGCCAGTTCCGCCGGCACCCCAGGGCTCGGTCAGCCCCAGCATTTT
CASSAGTPGLGQPQHF
>TRBV12-3/TRBV12-4|TRBJ1-3|few|-
TGTGCCGCTGGGGGGGGGCTCTCTGGAAACACCATATATTTT
CAAGGGLSGNTIYF
>TRBV10-3|TRBJ1-1|few|-
TGTGCCATCAGTGAGAGGCAGGGAGACACTGAAGCTTTCTTT
CAISERQGDTEAFF
>TRBV2|TRBJ2-3|few|TRBD1
TGTGCCACAGACAGGGATAGCACAGATACGCAGTATTTT
CATDRDSTDTQYF
>TRBV20-1|TRBJ2-3|many|TRBD2
TGCAGTGCCGTCCCTCCCCTCAGCGGGAGGACAGATACGCAGTATTTT
CSAVPPLSGRTDTQYF
>TRBV6-5|TRBJ2-1|few|-
TGTGCCAGCAGCAGGGCGGGCTACAATGAGCAGTTCTTC
CASSRAGYNEQFF
>TRBV30|TRBJ2-1|-|TRBD2
TGTGCCTGGCATCGGGGCACTAGCGGGAGGTTCCACAATGAGCAGTTCTTC
CAWHRGTSGRFHNEQFF
>TRBV5-1|TRBJ2-7|many|-
TGCGCCAGCAGCCCATCGACAGACTCCTACGAGCAGTACTTC
CASSPSTDSYEQYF
>TRBV20-1|TRBJ1-5|many|-
TGCAGTGCTAGAGATATCGAAGAAGCCCAGCATTTT
CSARDIEEAQHF
>TRBV12-3/TRBV12-4|TRBJ2-5|-|TRBD1
TGTGCCAGCAGCACAGGGGGCCGGGAGACCCAGTACTTC
CASSTGGRETQYF
>TRBV7-2|TRBJ1-2|-|TRBD1
TGTGCCAGCAGCTTAGAAATGGGACAGGGGTATGGCTACACCTTC
CASSLEMGQGYGYTF
>TRBV10-3|TRBJ1-2|-|-
TGTGCCATCAGTGAGGTAGGGGGCTATGGCTACACCTTC
CAISEVGGYGYTF
>TRBV3-1|TRBJ2-7|-|-
TGTGCCAGCAGCCAAAATTGGCCCGGCAGAGACTACGAGCAGTACTTC
CASSQNWPGRDYEQYF
>TRBV11-3|TRBJ2-1|few|TRBD2
TGTGCCAGCAGCTTAGGGACTAGCGGGAGCAGTAAGCAGTTCTTC
CASSLGTSGSSKQFF
>TRBV20-1|TRBJ2-3|few|TRBD2
TGCAGTGCTCGTTCGGGCGCGGGAGCCACAGATACGCAGTATTTT
CSARSGAGATDTQYF
>TRBV11-1|TRBJ2-1|-|TRBD2
TGTGCCAGCAGCTTAACGGGACTAGCGGGAGGGCCTAATTACAATGAGCAGTTCTTC
CASSLTGLAGGPNYNEQFF
>TRBV13|TRBJ2-1|-|TRBD2
TGTGCCAGCAGCCAATTCGGACTAGCGGGGGCATCTTCCAATGAGCAGTTCTTC
CASSQFGLAGASSNEQFF
>TRBV5-6|TRBJ2-7|-|-
TGTGCCAGCAGCCAGGGGCCGGATCAGGAGCAGTACTTC
CASSQGPDQEQYF
>TRBV7-2|TRBJ2-3|many|-
TGTGCCAGCAGCTTGGGCCCAGTGCCAGATACGCAGTATTTT
CASSLGPVPDTQYF
>TRBV9|TRBJ1-4|few|-
TGTGCCAGCAGCGTAGGGGGAGGATATGAAAAACTGTTTTTT
CASSVGGGYEKLFF